This T cell receptor (beta chain) comes out of a study of a mutant IDH1 vaccine in newly diagnosed glioma. The overall study: The initiation of vaccination occurred 4-6 weeks after radiotherapy alone, or with temozolomide cycles.

Time point given: week 47, end of study. Every single dose of the vaccine, 300 ug of mutant IDH1 20-mer peptide, came with topical imiquimod. The germline V gene encodes CDR1 ENHRY and CDR2 SYGVKD. The J segment lost 4 bases and the V segment lost 10 bases, leaving 9 bases of the junction unmatched. There are 14 residues in the CDR3. With regard to this clone: Its antigen remains unidentified.

The study, taken as a whole, reports: Among all patients, vaccine-induced immune responses occurred in about 93%.

Sequencing used immunoSEQ multiplex PCR; TCRdb keeps in-frame clones, though not all of them. The sample has around 26,000 clones, over 80% seen once; the top ten hold approximately 3.6%. Sequenced here: PBMCs, sampled from a glioma patient whose treatment included an IDH1 peptide vaccine. This sequence originates from a man in his forties or fifties with glioma. Some clones in this sample may be carry-over from other donors' samples. V gene TRBV10-3 combines with J gene TRBJ2-7, with 11 positions matching TRBD2. Here the CDR3 reads CATRGLAASYEQYF. The CDR3 nucleotides are TGTGCCACCCGGGGACTAGCGGCCTCATACGAGCAGTACTTC.